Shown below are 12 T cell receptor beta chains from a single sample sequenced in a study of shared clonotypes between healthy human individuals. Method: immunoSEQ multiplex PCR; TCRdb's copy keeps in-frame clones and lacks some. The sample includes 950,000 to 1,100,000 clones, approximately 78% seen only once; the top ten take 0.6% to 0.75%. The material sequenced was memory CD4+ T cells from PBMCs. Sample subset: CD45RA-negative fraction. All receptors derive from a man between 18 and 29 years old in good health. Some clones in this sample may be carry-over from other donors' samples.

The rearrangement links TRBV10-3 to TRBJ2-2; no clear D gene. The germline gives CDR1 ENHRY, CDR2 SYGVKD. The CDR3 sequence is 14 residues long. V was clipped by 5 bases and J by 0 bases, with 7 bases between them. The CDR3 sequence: CAISPLTNTGELFF. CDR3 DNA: TGTGCCATCAGTCCCCTGACGAACACCGGGGAGCTGTTTTTT.

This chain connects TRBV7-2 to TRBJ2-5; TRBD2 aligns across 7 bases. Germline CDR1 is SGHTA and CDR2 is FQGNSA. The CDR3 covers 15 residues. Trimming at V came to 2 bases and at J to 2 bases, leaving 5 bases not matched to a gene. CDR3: CASSLQASGQETQYF. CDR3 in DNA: TGTGCCAGCAGCTTACAAGCTAGCGGACAAGAGACCCAGTACTTC.

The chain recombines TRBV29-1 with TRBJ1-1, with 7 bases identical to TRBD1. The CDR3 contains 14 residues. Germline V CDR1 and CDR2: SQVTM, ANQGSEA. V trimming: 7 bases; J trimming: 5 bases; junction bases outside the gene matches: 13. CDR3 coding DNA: TGCAGCGGCCGACAGGGTACGTTAACTACTGAAGCTTTCTTT. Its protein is CSGRQGTLTTEAFF.

CDR3 protein: CASNPGGWSNQPQHF. CDR3 coding DNA: TGTGCCAGTAATCCTGGGGGTTGGAGCAATCAGCCCCAGCATTTT. This chain joins TRBV28 and TRBJ1-5; the D gene is possibly TRBD1 (5 bases). CDR3 length: 15 residues. V was trimmed by 9 bases and J by 1 base, leaving 16 bases between them. CDR1 is MDHEN, CDR2 SYDVKM, per germline. The entire variable domain, with the rest obtained from reference TRBV28 and TRBJ1-5, is as follows: DVKVTQSSRYLVKRTGEKVFLECVQDMDHENMFWYRQDPGLGLRLIYFSYDVKMKEKGDIPEGYSVSREKKERFSLILESASTNQTSMYLCASNPGGWSNQPQHFGDGTRLSIL.

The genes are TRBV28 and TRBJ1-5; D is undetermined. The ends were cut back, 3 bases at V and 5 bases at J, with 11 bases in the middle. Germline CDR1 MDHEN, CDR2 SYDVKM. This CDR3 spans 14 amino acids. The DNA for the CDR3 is TGTGCCAGCAGTTTTTTGGTAGGAGATCAGCCCCAGCATTTT. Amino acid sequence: CASSFLVGDQPQHF. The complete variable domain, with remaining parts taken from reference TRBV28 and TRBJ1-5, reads DVKVTQSSRYLVKRTGEKVFLECVQDMDHENMFWYRQDPGLGLRLIYFSYDVKMKEKGDIPEGYSVSREKKERFSLILESASTNQTSMYLCASSFLVGDQPQHFGDGTRLSIL.

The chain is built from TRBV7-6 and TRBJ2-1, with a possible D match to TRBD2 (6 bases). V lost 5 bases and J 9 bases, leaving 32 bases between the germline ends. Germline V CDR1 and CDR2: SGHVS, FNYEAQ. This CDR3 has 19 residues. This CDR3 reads CASSPLGRGSGSKRGEQFF. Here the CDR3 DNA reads TGTGCCAGCAGCCCCCTCGGGCGGGGCAGTGGGTCCAAACGGGGTGAGCAGTTCTTC.

The DNA for the CDR3 is TGTGCCAGCAGTTTAACACAGGGAATGGGAGGCTACACCTTC. Protein: CASSLTQGMGGYTF. The chain combines TRBV6-5 with TRBJ1-2, with D possibly being TRBD1 (6 bases). Germline CDR1 is MNHEY and CDR2 is SVGAGI. This CDR3 has 14 residues. With 4 bases removed from V and 8 bases from J, the gap between germline ends came to 17 bases.

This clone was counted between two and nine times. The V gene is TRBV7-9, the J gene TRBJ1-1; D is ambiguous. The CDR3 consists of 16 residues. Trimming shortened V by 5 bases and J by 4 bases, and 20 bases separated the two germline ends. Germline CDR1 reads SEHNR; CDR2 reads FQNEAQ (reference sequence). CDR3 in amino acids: CASSPMTLWRGTEAFF. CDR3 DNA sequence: TGTGCCAGCAGCCCTATGACCTTGTGGAGAGGCACTGAAGCTTTCTTT.

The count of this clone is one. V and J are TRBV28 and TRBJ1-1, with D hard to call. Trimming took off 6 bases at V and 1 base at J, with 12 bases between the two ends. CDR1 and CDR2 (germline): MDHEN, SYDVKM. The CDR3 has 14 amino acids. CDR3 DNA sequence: TGTGCCAGCAGCCCCCAGTGGGGGAACACTGAAGCTTTCTTT. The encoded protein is CASSPQWGNTEAFF.

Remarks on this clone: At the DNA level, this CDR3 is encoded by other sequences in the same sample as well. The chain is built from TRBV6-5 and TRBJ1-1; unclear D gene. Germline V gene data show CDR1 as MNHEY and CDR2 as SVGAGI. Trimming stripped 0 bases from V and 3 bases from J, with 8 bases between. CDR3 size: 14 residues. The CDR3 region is CASSYSRGDTEAFF. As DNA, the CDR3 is TGTGCCAGCAGTTACTCACGCGGGGACACTGAAGCTTTCTTT.

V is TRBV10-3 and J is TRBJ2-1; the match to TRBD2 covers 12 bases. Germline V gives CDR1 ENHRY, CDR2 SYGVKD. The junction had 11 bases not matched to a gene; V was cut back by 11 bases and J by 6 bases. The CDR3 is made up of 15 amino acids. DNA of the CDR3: TGTGCCTTAGGACTAGCGGGATCTTTGGGCAATGAGCAGTTCTTC. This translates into CALGLAGSLGNEQFF.

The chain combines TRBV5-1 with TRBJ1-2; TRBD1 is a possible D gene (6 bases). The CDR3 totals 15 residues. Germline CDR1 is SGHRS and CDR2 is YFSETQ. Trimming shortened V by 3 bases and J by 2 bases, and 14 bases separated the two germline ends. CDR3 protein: CASSSRGGSNYGYTF. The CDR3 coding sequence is TGCGCCAGCAGCTCCCGCGGGGGCTCCAACTATGGCTACACCTTC.